Sequencing of this TCR beta chain was carried out in a study of vaccination and CD4 T cells after COVID-19. Overall study context: Either a CEFX pool, an HIV-1 Nef pool, or no peptide was added to control cultures. Overall study results and limits: Vaccine-specific clones in convalescent patients were spike mono-reactive in 304 of 307 cases.

Treatment noted: roughly 10-day PBMC culture with coronavirus spike peptide pools or control peptides (ViraFEST assay). Fresh IL-2 medium replaced half the culture medium on days 3 and 7. In the case of this clonotype: Its antigen is not known.

Cultured CD4+ T cells had their DNA profiled by the Oncomine TCR Beta short-read assay. Genomic DNA was isolated from cultured CD4+ T cells. TCRdb reprocessed the PCR reads via MiXCR and lists one record per CDR3 protein. The sample has 9,000 to 13,000 distinct CDR3 sequences; around three fifths are singletons. Trimming pared 5 bases from V and 7 bases from J, leaving 15 bases between. The CDR3 has 13 residues. Germline V gives CDR1 LNHDA, CDR2 SQIVND (reference sequence). J is TRBJ2-7 and V is TRBV19; a possible D gene is TRBD2 (5 bases). Sequencing used CD4+ T cells from blood, cultured in vitro, obtained before SARS-CoV-2 vaccination. This TCR was sampled from a human donor who had recovered from COVID-19. Written as DNA, the CDR3 is TGTGCCAGTAGTGTCGGACCCCGGGGAGAGCAGTACTTC. Protein: CASSVGPRGEQYF.